The rows below give T cell receptor beta chains drawn from one sample of a study of OX40 agonist ivuxolimab in advanced cancers. Sequencing was performed with immunoSEQ multiplex PCR; in TCRdb, only in-frame clones are kept and a portion is missing. Here the sample spans over 40,000 clones, around 87% being singletons. Sequenced material: CD4+ or CD8+ T cells sorted from blood, taken in a trial of the OX40 agonist ivuxolimab. The receptors were gathered from an adult with an advanced solid tumor such as melanoma, head and neck, liver or kidney cancer. Each CDR3 is given with its conserved first and last residue. The order of the fields is D gene, clone size, V gene, J gene, CDR3 DNA, CDR3 protein. D genes are given only for firm matches. Clone sizes are given selectively: once, few, many, or a class where the clone is expanded.

>TRBD2|.|TRBV5-1|TRBJ2-1
TGCGCCAGCAGTCTGGGCGGGAGCACCTACAATGAGCAGTTCTTC
CASSLGGSTYNEQFF
>.|few|TRBV2|TRBJ1-3
TGTGCCAGTCACGGACAGTTCTCTGGAAACACCATATATTTT
CASHGQFSGNTIYF
>.|.|TRBV6-4|TRBJ2-1
TGTGCCAGCAGCCTCCGGGACACAGTCTACAATGAGCAGTTCTTC
CASSLRDTVYNEQFF
>.|.|TRBV5-5|TRBJ2-5
TGTGCCAGCAGCTTGACGGAAGAGACCCAGTACTTC
CASSLTEETQYF
>.|.|TRBV28|TRBJ1-6
TGTGCCAGCAGTTTAGGACTCAAACCGAGGAATAATTCACCCCCCCACTTT
CASSLGLKPRNNSPPHF
>.|few|TRBV6-5|TRBJ2-7
TGTGCCAGCAGTTACCAAGCCGGGACCTACGAGCAGTACTTC
CASSYQAGTYEQYF
>.|.|TRBV5-1|TRBJ1-1
TGCGCCAGCAGCTTGGGTTCGGGTTCGGGGACTGAAGCTTTCTTT
CASSLGSGSGTEAFF
>.|.|TRBV5-1|TRBJ2-1
TGCGCCAGCAGCTTTGGATGGGGTAACAATGAGCAGTTCTTC
CASSFGWGNNEQFF
>.|once|TRBV6-5|TRBJ2-1
TGTGCCAGCAGTTACGGGCGGGTAAAGTTCTTC
CASSYGRVKFF
>.|.|TRBV28|TRBJ1-6
TGTGCCAGCAGCCCCACACATTCCCCTTCACCCCTCCACTTT
CASSPTHSPSPLHF
>.|.|TRBV10-2|TRBJ2-5
TGCGCCAGCAACGACTACAAAGGGGAAGAGACCCAGTACTTC
CASNDYKGEETQYF
>.|.|TRBV6-5|TRBJ1-1
TGTGCCAGCAAGAGCCCACCCAAAGGGAACACTGAAGCTTTCTTT
CASKSPPKGNTEAFF
>TRBD1|.|TRBV5-1|TRBJ2-5
TGCGCCAGCAGCTTAAGGGACAGAGGCGAGACCCAGTACTTC
CASSLRDRGETQYF
>.|.|TRBV5-1|TRBJ1-4
TGCGCCAGCAGCCCCCTGTATGTCGCCACTCGGGAAAAACTGTTTTTT
CASSPLYVATREKLFF
>TRBD2|.|TRBV5-6|TRBJ2-2
TGTGCCAGCAGCAACGGACTAGCGCAAACCGGGGAGCTGTTTTTT
CASSNGLAQTGELFF
>.|.|TRBV5-1|TRBJ2-7
TGCGCCAGCAGCTCCATGGATAACGGACGCATGGAGCAGTACTTC
CASSSMDNGRMEQYF
>TRBD1|.|TRBV2|TRBJ1-2
TGTGCCAGCAGGGGACAGGCTGACTATGGCTACACCTTC
CASRGQADYGYTF
>.|.|TRBV5-1|TRBJ2-5
TGCGCCAGCAGCTTGGGTCAGGGAGGTCAAGAGACCCAGTACTTC
CASSLGQGGQETQYF
>TRBD1|.|TRBV10-3|TRBJ1-1
TGTGCCATCAGTGAGCCTGGACAGGGCTTCGGGCGGGCTTTCTTT
CAISEPGQGFGRAFF
>.|.|TRBV5-1|TRBJ1-1
TGCGCCAGCAGCTTATCAGGGCCATCCAGCAAGCCTTTCTTT
CASSLSGPSSKPFF
>.|.|TRBV7-2|TRBJ2-1
TGTGCCAGCAGCGAGACTAGTTGGGAGCAGTTCTTC
CASSETSWEQFF
>TRBD1|.|TRBV9|TRBJ1-4
TGTGCCAGCAGCCACCGGGACAGTCGCACCCTTAATGAAAAACTGTTTTTT
CASSHRDSRTLNEKLFF
>.|.|TRBV5-5|TRBJ1-4
TGTGCCAGCAGCTTTGGGAATAGTGAAAAACTGTTTTTT
CASSFGNSEKLFF
>.|.|TRBV27|TRBJ2-7
TGTGCCAGCGGACGTCCTGGACGGGACTACGAGCAGTACTTC
CASGRPGRDYEQYF
>.|.|TRBV7-9|TRBJ2-1
TGTGCCAGCAGCCCCTCTCTTTTTGCTGTTCCATATGCATACAATGAGCAGTTCTTC
CASSPSLFAVPYAYNEQFF
>TRBD2|.|TRBV7-9|TRBJ2-3
TGTGCCAGCAGCAGGGGACTAGCGGTACGCACAGATACGCAGTATTTT
CASSRGLAVRTDTQYF
>.|.|TRBV19|TRBJ1-1
TGTGCCAGTAGTGTGTCAGCCCCGGGATATCTACTGAACACTGAAGCTTTCTTT
CASSVSAPGYLLNTEAFF
>.|.|TRBV19|TRBJ2-2
TGTGCCAGTAGTATAGCCGGGAGCCACACCGGGGAGCTGTTTTTT
CASSIAGSHTGELFF
>.|.|TRBV10-3|TRBJ2-7
TGTGCCATCAGCGCATTTGGGGAAGAAACCTACGAGCAGTACTTC
CAISAFGEETYEQYF
>.|.|TRBV28|TRBJ2-7
TGTGCCAGCAGTTTATACCAGACTCCCCAGTACTTC
CASSLYQTPQYF
>TRBD2|.|TRBV7-3|TRBJ2-3
TGTGCCAGCAGCTTAGTCGGCGGGGGGGCCTCCACAGATACGCAGTATTTT
CASSLVGGGASTDTQYF
>.|.|TRBV7-2|TRBJ2-2
TGTGCCAGCAGCTTGGGCTCTTCCGGGGAGCTGTTTTTT
CASSLGSSGELFF
>.|.|TRBV7-2|TRBJ2-7
TGTGCCAGCAGCCCTAGGCGGTACGAGCAGTACTTC
CASSPRRYEQYF
>TRBD1|.|TRBV2|TRBJ2-5
TGTGCCAGCGGGGACAGCTGGATACAAGAGACCCAGTACTTC
CASGDSWIQETQYF